Each of the 12 T cell receptor beta chains below was sequenced from the same sample in a study of blood T cell repertoires in COVID-19. Method: immunoSEQ multiplex PCR; TCRdb's copy keeps in-frame clones and lacks some. The top ten hold around 13% of the sample, which has some 76,000 clones, less than 90% seen once. Sequenced input: peripheral blood. The receptors come from a man aged 50-60 years with COVID-19, enrolled during active disease.

The genes are TRBV5-1 and TRBJ2-1; TRBD2 matches at 8 bases. V trimming: 6 bases; J trimming: 5 bases; junction bases outside the gene matches: 10. Germline CDR1 reads SGHRS; CDR2 reads YFSETQ. The CDR3 covers 15 residues. CDR3 in amino acids: CASKRGTSFDNEQFF. CDR3 nucleotide sequence: TGCGCCAGCAAAAGGGGGACTAGTTTCGACAATGAGCAGTTCTTC. The whole variable domain, remainder taken from reference TRBV5-1 and TRBJ2-1, is KAGVTQTPRYLIKTRGQQVTLSCSPISGHRSVSWYQQTPGQGLQFLFEYFSETQRNKGNFPGRFSGRQFSNSRSEMNVSTLELGDSALYLCASKRGTSFDNEQFFGPGTRLTVL.

This clone was observed a single time. The gene calls are TRBV30 and TRBJ1-2; D is possibly TRBD1 (5 bases). The V end was cut by 3 bases, the J end by 3 bases, with 14 bases between. Germline CDR1 reads GTSNPN; CDR2 reads SVGIG (reference sequence). The length of the CDR3 is 14 residues. The CDR3 protein is CAWSPGGVDYGYTF. CDR3 in DNA: TGTGCCTGGAGCCCGGGGGGGGTGGACTATGGCTACACCTTC.

The chain couples TRBV10-3 to TRBJ1-1, with 7 bases aligning to TRBD1. Looked up from germline, CDR1 is ENHRY and CDR2 is SYGVKD. CDR3 length equals 16 residues. Germline trimming cut 0 bases from V and 6 bases from J; bases unmatched to any gene: 10. CDR3 in DNA: TGTGCCATCAGTGAGTCGAGGGGGCGGGGGGTGCCTGAAGCTTTCTTT. Protein sequence: CAISESRGRGVPEAFF.

V and J are TRBV7-3 and TRBJ2-3; 11 bases match TRBD1. J was trimmed by 5 bases and V by 4 bases; bases with no gene match: 5. The CDR3 extends over 15 amino acids. CDR1 and CDR2 from the germline V gene are SGHTA and FQGTGA. The chain's CDR3 is CASSSGQGGEDTQYF. The CDR3 bases are TGTGCCAGCAGCTCGGGACAGGGGGGTGAAGATACGCAGTATTTT.

The rearrangement joins TRBV5-1 to TRBJ1-1, with D hard to call. Looked up from germline, CDR1 is SGHRS and CDR2 is YFSETQ. The CDR3 contains 14 residues. Trimming stripped 1 base from V and 1 base from J, with 8 bases between. CDR3 amino acids: CASSLQASNTEAFF. The CDR3 DNA reads TGCGCCAGCAGCTTGCAGGCCTCGAACACTGAAGCTTTCTTT. Full variable domain (remainder filled in from reference TRBV5-1 and TRBJ1-1): KAGVTQTPRYLIKTRGQQVTLSCSPISGHRSVSWYQQTPGQGLQFLFEYFSETQRNKGNFPGRFSGRQFSNSRSEMNVSTLELGDSALYLCASSLQASNTEAFFGQGTRLTVV.

This clone was picked up one time. The CDR3 here is CASRAGTSRVAYEQYF. The CDR3 DNA reads TGTGCCAGCAGGGCCGGGACTAGCCGGGTGGCCTACGAGCAGTACTTC. This chain connects TRBV28 to TRBJ2-7, with TRBD2 identical over 9 bases. Germline V gene lookup returns CDR1 MDHEN and CDR2 SYDVKM. This CDR3 spans 16 amino acids. Trimming cost V 6 bases and J 2 bases; bases outside gene matches: 11.

V and J are TRBV27 and TRBJ1-2; no reliable D call. The V and J ends lost 3 bases and 0 bases respectively, with 5 bases between them. Germline loops: CDR1 MNHEY, CDR2 SMNVEV (reference sequence). This CDR3 has 13 amino acids. The CDR3 loop is CASSFTANYGYTF. As DNA, the CDR3 is TGTGCCAGCAGTTTCACAGCTAACTATGGCTACACCTTC.

This chain joins TRBV3-1 (or the pseudogene TRBV3-2) and TRBJ2-5; no reliable D call. Germline V gene lookup returns CDR1 LGHDT and CDR2 YNNKEL (reference sequence). The CDR3 spans 9 residues. V lost 1 base and J lost 14, with 5 bases in between. Here the CDR3 reads CASSQGAYF. CDR3 nucleotides: TGTGCCAGCAGCCAAGGGGCCTACTTC.

The V and J genes are TRBV6-2 or TRBV6-3 and TRBJ2-3; 9 nucleotides match TRBD2. The germline gives CDR1 MNHEY, CDR2 SVGEGT. V shed 2 bases and J 2 bases; nucleotides not matched to a gene: 2. The CDR3 covers 15 residues. DNA for the CDR3: TGTGCCAGCAGTTACGCGGGAGGGTCCACAGATACGCAGTATTTT. Its protein is CASSYAGGSTDTQYF.

Only one count was recorded for this clone. The chain couples TRBV7-2 to TRBJ2-1, with D unresolved. CDR1 is SGHTA, CDR2 FQGNSA, per germline. Trimming removed 1 base from V and 6 bases from J, with 13 bases in between. This CDR3 has 15 residues. The CDR3 DNA sequence: TGTGCCAGCAGCTTAGTTGGGCTTTCGGTCAATGAGCAGTTCTTC. Its translation: CASSLVGLSVNEQFF.

The chain has TRBV28 and TRBJ2-1, with TRBD2 identical over 11 bases. After removal of 5 bases from V and 6 bases from J, the junction contained 6 bases not matched to a gene. Looked up from germline, CDR1 is MDHEN and CDR2 is SYDVKM. The CDR3 totals 15 residues. The CDR3 DNA is TGTGCCAGCAGTCAGACTAGCGGGGCCCTCAATGAGCAGTTCTTC. It specifies CASSQTSGALNEQFF.

The chain recombines TRBV11-2 with TRBJ2-7; 10 bases are shared with TRBD2. Losses at the gene ends were 6 bases for V and 2 bases for J; bases not matched to a gene: 7. The CDR3 has 15 residues. Germline CDR1 SGHAT, CDR2 FQNNGV. The chain's CDR3 is CASSPGLAETYEQYF. CDR3 sequence (DNA): TGTGCCAGCAGTCCAGGACTAGCGGAAACCTACGAGCAGTACTTC.